This T cell receptor (beta chain) was obtained from a study of shared clonotypes between healthy human individuals. CDR1 and CDR2 (germline): WSHSY, SAAADI. Unmatched junction bases numbered 4, after V lost 6 bases and J lost 6 bases. This CDR3 comprises 13 residues. Assay: immunoSEQ multiplex PCR; the TCRdb copy retains only in-frame clones and omits some. The sample yields around 2.3 million clones, approximately 94% seen once. Sequencing was performed on naive CD4+ T cells sorted from blood. Sample subset: CD45RA+ positively selected. The receptor was derived from a man between 18 and 29 years old in good health. The V call is TRBV10-2, the J call TRBJ2-2, with 7 nucleotides matching TRBD2. CDR3 in amino acids: CASRDGLAGELFF. Written as DNA, the CDR3 is TGCGCCAGCAGGGATGGACTAGCCGGGGAGCTGTTTTTT.